These 9 T cell receptor beta chains came from one sample sequenced in a study of lymphopenia after photon versus proton radiotherapy. Profiled with immunoSEQ multiplex PCR; TCRdb holds only in-frame clones, not every one. This sample has some 170,000 clones, with approximately 91% found just once. Source: peripheral blood, taken from a patient treated with photon-based radiotherapy. The receptors derive from a man aged 45 to 65 with gastric cancer.

The chain combines TRBV19 with TRBJ1-1, with no clear D. The CDR3 extends over 14 amino acids. V lost 8 bases, J lost 1 base, and 14 bases lay in between. Germline CDR1 is LNHDA and CDR2 is SQIVND (reference sequence). The CDR3 loop is CASQTGSSNTEAFF. The CDR3 coding sequence is TGTGCCAGTCAAACTGGGTCCTCGAACACTGAAGCTTTCTTT.

The chain carries TRBV7-9 and TRBJ1-6, with TRBD1 matching over 10 bases. The CDR3 totals 14 residues. CDR1 SEHNR and CDR2 FQNEAQ come from the germline V gene (reference sequence). The V and J ends lost 5 bases and 9 bases, in that order; junction bases with no gene match: 4. The CDR3 region is CASSVDRGLSPLHF. The CDR3 nucleotides read TGTGCCAGCAGCGTAGACAGGGGGCTTTCACCCCTCCACTTT.

The chain couples TRBV11-2 to TRBJ1-1, with TRBD1 matching over 9 bases. There are 15 residues in the CDR3. Germline V gene lookup returns CDR1 SGHAT and CDR2 FQNNGV. The V segment lost 5 bases and the J segment 7 bases; nucleotides outside the gene matches: 11. The CDR3 DNA follows: TGTGCCAGCAGCCATCTACAGGGGGCAGGAGTTGAAGCTTTCTTT. Protein product: CASSHLQGAGVEAFF.

This chain joins TRBV7-2 and TRBJ2-3; 11 nucleotides agree with TRBD1. CDR1 and CDR2 (germline): SGHTA, FQGNSA. CDR3 length: 16 residues. V dropped 5 bases and J dropped 2; count of bases not matched to a gene: 6. The CDR3 spells CASSPRTGGFTDTQYF. The CDR3 DNA is TGTGCCAGCAGCCCACGGACAGGGGGCTTCACAGATACGCAGTATTTT.

The chain joins TRBV20-1 to TRBJ2-3; D not resolved. Germline CDR1 and CDR2: DFQATT and SNEGSKA (reference sequence). Trimming shortened V by 5 bases and J by 6 bases, and 9 bases separated the two germline ends. This CDR3 has 11 residues. CDR3 sequence: CSAAIGDTQYF. The CDR3 region has the DNA TGCAGTGCTGCGATTGGGGATACGCAGTATTTT.

The chain combines TRBV9 with TRBJ2-7; D is perhaps TRBD2 (5 bases). The CDR3 has 16 amino acids. Germline CDR1 reads SGDLS; CDR2 reads YYNGEE. V lost 3 bases and J 0 bases, leaving 16 bases between the germline ends. The CDR3 is CASSGNLGTSSYEQYF. CDR3 nucleotides: TGTGCCAGCAGCGGAAACCTTGGCACTAGCTCCTACGAGCAGTACTTC.

This CDR3 reads CASLIRPSEQYF. The CDR3 DNA sequence: TGTGCCAGCCTTATACGGCCGTCCGAGCAGTACTTC. This chain connects TRBV2 to TRBJ2-7, with unresolved D. With 8 bases removed from V and 6 bases from J, the gap between germline ends came to 14 bases. The CDR3 has 12 amino acids. CDR1 and CDR2 (germline): SNHLY, FYNNEI.

A few counts support this clone. The chain carries TRBV29-1 and TRBJ2-7; 7 bases align to TRBD1. This CDR3 contains 12 residues. V shed 4 bases, J shed 3 bases, and the junction held 3 bases outside the gene matches. Germline lookup yields CDR1 SQVTM and CDR2 ANQGSEA. For the CDR3, the DNA is TGCAGCGTTGTGGGACAGCACTACGAGCAGTACTTC. Encoded protein: CSVVGQHYEQYF.

The sample holds one count of this clone. The CDR3 region is CAWSVGANTEAFF. CDR3 bases: TGTGCCTGGAGCGTAGGGGCGAACACTGAAGCTTTCTTT. The genes are TRBV30 and TRBJ1-1; D might be TRBD1 (5 bases). CDR3 length equals 13 residues. From germline, CDR1 is GTSNPN and CDR2 SVGIG (reference sequence). Between the trimmed V and J ends, which lost 3 bases and 1 base, there was a span of 9 bases.